The clone carrying this T cell receptor beta chain was seen a single time. Its antigen remains unidentified. Germline values: CDR1 SGHTA, CDR2 FQGNSA. The CDR3 sequence is 15 residues long. These data belong to a study of CD8+CD57+ T cells in acquired aplastic anemia. Study-level points and caveats: Patients and controls were found to share approximately 31 CD8+ CDR3 sequences.

For CDR3 and TCR beta VDJ profiling, genomic DNA was the template used. TCRdb re-derived calls from the reads in MiXCR, one entry per CDR3 protein. The sample holds under 200,000 distinct CDR3 sequences, 55% to 70% seen once. What was sequenced was sorted CD4+, CD8+, or CD8+CD57+ T cells (not recorded which) from PBMCs. V gene TRBV7-2 combines with J gene TRBJ2-3; 8 bases are a match to TRBD1. The J call may not be correct, given that the DNA end is closer to TRBJ1-1. This receptor was identified in a human donor with severe aplastic anemia or a healthy control (not recorded which). The CDR3 nucleotides read TGTGCCAGCAGCTTAGATGCGTCAGGGGGCTCCGAAGCTTTCTTT. It yields the protein CASSLDASGGSEAFF.